This T cell receptor beta chain is from a study of T cells after yellow fever vaccination. Study-wide results and caveats: Although most clonotypes did not, a small share appeared in both CD4 and CD8 compartments. Contaminants from the bulk population, in the form of abundant clonotypes, could be found in FACS-sorted repertoires. Peaking faster, on day 5 versus 15, the secondary response was nonetheless weaker.

V lost 1 base and J 0 bases, leaving 9 bases between the germline ends. Germline V gene lookup returns CDR1 SEHNR and CDR2 FQNEAQ (reference sequence). This CDR3 has 15 residues. Template-switching 5'RACE yielded the TCR cDNA; a universal primer site and UMIs were added in the process. TCRdb ran MiXCR on the 5' RACE reads and lists one entry per CDR3 protein. The sample includes under 550,000 distinct CDR3 sequences, about a fifth of them seen just once. A word on this clonotype: The target antigen is unknown.

The chain employs TRBV7-9 and TRBJ1-1; D not certain. This TCR was recovered from a man younger than 35 who received the YFV17D yellow fever vaccine. Sequencing used PBMCs, obtained about 20 days after the first yellow fever vaccination. The CDR3 is CASSLGGRMNTEAFF. CDR3 nucleotides: TGTGCCAGCAGCTTAGGTGGCAGGATGAACACTGAAGCTTTCTTT.